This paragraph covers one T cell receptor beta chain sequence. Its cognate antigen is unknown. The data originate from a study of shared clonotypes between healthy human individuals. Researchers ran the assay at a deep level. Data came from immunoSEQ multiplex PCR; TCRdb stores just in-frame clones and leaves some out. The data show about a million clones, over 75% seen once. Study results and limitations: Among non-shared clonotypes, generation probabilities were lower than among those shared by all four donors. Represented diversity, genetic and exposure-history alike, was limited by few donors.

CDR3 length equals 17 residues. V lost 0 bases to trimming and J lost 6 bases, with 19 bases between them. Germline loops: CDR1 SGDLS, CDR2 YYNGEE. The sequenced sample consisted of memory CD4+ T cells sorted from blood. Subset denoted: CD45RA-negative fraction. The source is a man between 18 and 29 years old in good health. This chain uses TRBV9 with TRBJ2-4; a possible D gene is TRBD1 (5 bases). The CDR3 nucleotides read TGTGCCAGCAGCGTAGAAGAGGCAGGGCAGTGGGGAAACATTCAGTACTTC. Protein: CASSVEEAGQWGNIQYF.